The 30 T cell receptor beta chains below all came from one sample that was sequenced in a study of blood T cell repertoires in COVID-19. The table came from immunoSEQ multiplex PCR; TCRdb's copy has only in-frame clones and leaves some out. The sample has some 80,000 clones, 75% to 90% seen once. The sequenced sample consisted of peripheral blood. These receptors were collected from a woman aged 40 to 49 with active or convalescent COVID-19.

This chain joins TRBV10-3 and TRBJ1-3, with D tentatively TRBD1 (5 bases). V was pared by 10 bases and J by 5 bases, with 21 bases between. This CDR3 has 15 residues. Germline CDR1 is ENHRY and CDR2 is SYGVKD. The CDR3 nucleotides are TGTGCCACAGATACTGGGGGGTTGCTACGAAACACCATATATTTT. Its protein product is CATDTGGLLRNTIYF.

The gene calls are TRBV4-3 and TRBJ2-5; D is unclear. The CDR3 runs to 16 residues. Germline CDR1 LGHNA, CDR2 YSLEER. V was cut by 0 bases and J by 7 bases, with 18 bases left in between. The DNA of the CDR3 is TGCGCCAGCAGCCAAGATCCAGACCCTACAAGAGGGACCCAGTACTTC. Its translation is CASSQDPDPTRGTQYF.

This chain uses TRBV4-3 with TRBJ1-4; D possibly corresponds to TRBD1 (6 bases). The V gene lost 3 bases and the J gene lost 8 bases, with 16 bases spanning the gap. The germline CDR1 and CDR2 sequences are LGHNA and YSLEER. The CDR3 totals 15 residues. The CDR3 region has the DNA TGCGCCAGCAGCCAGGGATCAGGGGCACGGGAAAAACTGTTTTTT. Protein: CASSQGSGAREKLFF.

This clone was recorded only once. The chain carries TRBV12-5 and TRBJ2-7, with 10 bases matching TRBD1. CDR3 length: 15 residues. Germline trimming cut 1 base from V and 3 bases from J; bases unmatched to any gene: 3. Germline values: CDR1 LGHNT, CDR2 FRNRAP. The CDR3 sequence: CASGLGTGGFYEQYF. The CDR3 nucleotides read TGTGCTAGTGGTTTGGGGACAGGGGGGTTCTACGAGCAGTACTTC.

The rearrangement uses TRBV11-2 and TRBJ2-1; TRBD2 agrees at 7 bases. V shed 1 base and J 4 bases; nucleotides not matched to a gene: 7. Germline V gene data show CDR1 as SGHAT and CDR2 as FQNNGV. The CDR3 length is 16 residues. The CDR3 coding sequence is TGTGCCAGCAGCTTAGTACGGGGGGTCCTATACAATGAGCAGTTCTTC. Its translation: CASSLVRGVLYNEQFF.

V usage is TRBV7-9 and J usage is TRBJ1-6; 9 bases match TRBD1. The V segment lost 4 bases and the J segment 5 bases; nucleotides outside the gene matches: 3. Germline V gives CDR1 SEHNR, CDR2 FQNEAQ (reference sequence). The CDR3 is 15 residues long. The CDR3 loop is CASSSWDRDNSPLHF. DNA of the CDR3: TGTGCCAGCAGCTCCTGGGACAGGGATAATTCACCCCTCCACTTT.

This sequence joins TRBV12-3 or TRBV12-4 and TRBJ1-4, with D uncertain. Trimming pared 2 bases from V and 7 bases from J, leaving 2 bases between. There are 11 residues in the CDR3. The CDR3, as DNA: TGTGCCAGCAGTTTACGTGAAAAACTGTTTTTT. This encodes CASSLREKLFF.

This sequence joins TRBV5-6 and TRBJ2-7, with D perhaps TRBD2 (6 bases). Trimming removed 3 bases at V and 1 base at J, with 8 bases between. This CDR3 spans 13 amino acids. Germline V gene lookup returns CDR1 SGHDT and CDR2 YYEEEE. CDR3 loop: CASSWDSSYEQYF. The CDR3 DNA reads TGTGCCAGCAGCTGGGACTCATCCTACGAGCAGTACTTC.

A few counts support this clone. The chain has TRBV6-2 or TRBV6-3 and TRBJ1-6; weak D call: TRBD1 (5 bases). Trimming removed 4 bases from V and 10 bases from J, with 17 bases in between. Looked up from germline, CDR1 is MNHEY and CDR2 is SVGEGT. The CDR3 spans 15 residues. Written as DNA, the CDR3 is TGTGCCAGCAGTTCCAGGGATCCGGTGAGGTCACCCCTCCACTTT. It is translated as CASSSRDPVRSPLHF.

The V call is TRBV15, the J call TRBJ1-2; D not certain. CDR1 and CDR2 (germline): LNHNV, YYDKDF (reference sequence). The CDR3 has 15 residues. V lost 3 bases, J lost 1 base, and 12 bases lay in between. The CDR3 sequence: CATSSALVDNYGYTF. The CDR3, as DNA: TGTGCCACCAGCAGTGCGCTGGTAGATAACTATGGCTACACCTTC.

CDR3 sequence reads: CASSFPNTFTDTQYF. In nucleotides, the CDR3 is TGTGCCAGCAGTTTCCCGAACACGTTCACAGATACGCAGTATTTT. The chain employs TRBV6-5 and TRBJ2-3; D is unresolved. V lost 4 bases and J lost 2, with 13 bases in between. CDR3 length: 15 amino acids. The germline V gene has CDR1 MNHEY and CDR2 SVGAGI.

V gene TRBV24-1 combines with J gene TRBJ1-2; the D gene is possibly TRBD1 (6 bases). CDR3 size: 14 residues. The V end lost 5 bases, the J end lost 6 bases, and 15 bases lay between the germline ends. Germline V gene data show CDR1 as KGHDR and CDR2 as SFDVKD. Here the CDR3 DNA reads TGTGCCACCAGTGGGACCTACAGGGCTCATGGCTACACCTTC. Protein sequence: CATSGTYRAHGYTF.

The chain uses TRBV2 and TRBJ1-5; D remains ambiguous. The CDR3 covers 13 residues. V was shortened by 6 bases and J by 0 bases, with 6 bases between the two germline ends. Looked up from germline, CDR1 is SNHLY and CDR2 is FYNNEI. The CDR3 sequence is CASSQYSNQPQHF. The CDR3 DNA is TGTGCCAGCAGCCAGTATAGCAATCAGCCCCAGCATTTT.

The V gene is TRBV19, the J gene TRBJ1-5; D uncertain. Germline V CDR1 and CDR2: LNHDA, SQIVND (reference sequence). The CDR3 has 13 residues. Trimming shortened V by 2 bases and J by 3 bases, and 5 bases separated the two germline ends. CDR3 region: CASSISLNQPQHF. The CDR3 DNA reads as TGTGCCAGTAGTATAAGCCTCAATCAGCCCCAGCATTTT.

The CDR3 DNA is TGTGCCACCAGGGGCAGTAATGAAAAACTGTTTTTT. Translating it yields CATRGSNEKLFF. This chain uses TRBV28 with TRBJ1-4; TRBD1 is a possible D gene (6 bases). Trimming stripped 10 bases from V and 4 bases from J, with 10 bases between. Germline lookup yields CDR1 MDHEN and CDR2 SYDVKM. The length of the CDR3 is 12 residues.

The V and J genes are TRBV28 and TRBJ2-7; 7 nucleotides line up with TRBD1. The CDR3 spans 16 residues. Trimming cost V 2 bases and J 6 bases; bases outside gene matches: 13. Germline V gives CDR1 MDHEN, CDR2 SYDVKM. The DNA of the CDR3 is TGTGCCAGCAGTTTAGTAGGGGGCGCGTTGTATTGCGAGCAGTACTTC. This gives the protein CASSLVGGALYCEQYF.

The chain joins TRBV9 to TRBJ2-5, with 10 nucleotides matching TRBD2. CDR1 SGDLS and CDR2 YYNGEE come from the germline V gene. CDR3 length: 15 amino acids. V gave up 2 bases and J gave up 4 bases; unmatched junction bases: 5. The CDR3 bases are TGTGCCAGCAGCGTCGAAATAGCGGGAGGAGAGACCCAGTACTTC. Protein product: CASSVEIAGGETQYF.

The CDR3 coding sequence is TGTGCCAGCAGTCGGAGCGTCCGGGACATGGGAATGACCCAGTACTTC. It yields the protein CASSRSVRDMGMTQYF. The J gene is TRBJ2-5, the V gene TRBV27; possibly TRBD1 for D (6 bases). Trimming shortened V by 5 bases and J by 7 bases, and 23 bases separated the two germline ends. The germline V gene encodes CDR1 MNHEY and CDR2 SMNVEV (reference sequence). CDR3 length equals 16 residues.

The V gene is TRBV28, the J gene TRBJ1-4, with D maybe TRBD1 (5 bases). The length of the CDR3 is 12 residues. Trimming removed 3 bases at V and 14 bases at J, with 13 bases between. The germline gives CDR1 MDHEN, CDR2 SYDVKM. CDR3: CASSFRGTGLFF. CDR3 nucleotide sequence: TGTGCCAGCAGTTTCCGGGGGACGGGGCTGTTTTTT. The full variable domain, its missing parts supplied by reference TRBV28 and TRBJ1-4, is DVKVTQSSRYLVKRTGEKVFLECVQDMDHENMFWYRQDPGLGLRLIYFSYDVKMKEKGDIPEGYSVSREKKERFSLILESASTNQTSMYLCASSFRGTGLFFGSGTQLSVL.

This clone appeared once. J is TRBJ2-3 and V is TRBV19; 9 bases are shared with TRBD1. Per the germline V gene, CDR1 is LNHDA and CDR2 is SQIVND (reference sequence). The CDR3 contains 16 residues. Trimming cost V 5 bases and J 3 bases; bases outside gene matches: 9. The CDR3 region has the DNA TGTGCCAGTAGTCCACGGACAGGGGAAGTTACAGATACGCAGTATTTT. It yields the protein CASSPRTGEVTDTQYF.

This chain connects TRBV10-3 to TRBJ2-1; possibly TRBD2 for D (6 bases). The CDR3 contains 13 residues. Germline CDR1 is ENHRY and CDR2 is SYGVKD. V gave up 6 bases and J gave up 6 bases, with 12 bases separating them. DNA of the CDR3: TGTGCCATCAGGTGGGGGGAGATCAATGAGCAGTTCTTC. Translating gives CAIRWGEINEQFF.

This rearrangement joins TRBV14 to TRBJ2-5; D unclear. CDR1 and CDR2 from the germline V gene are SGHDN and FVKESK. CDR3 size: 13 residues. The V end lost 2 bases, the J end lost 2 bases, and 6 bases lay between the germline ends. The CDR3 nucleotides are TGTGCCAGCAGCCAACTTAGACAAGAGACCCAGTACTTC. Translation: CASSQLRQETQYF.

V and J are TRBV7-2 and TRBJ1-3; D is possibly TRBD1 (5 bases). Germline CDR1 is SGHTA and CDR2 is FQGNSA. The CDR3 has 13 amino acids. The V and J ends lost 6 bases and 4 bases respectively, with 10 bases between them. CDR3 nucleotides: TGTGCCAGCAGGAAGGGGCAAGGAAACACCATATATTTT. It encodes CASRKGQGNTIYF.

This chain uses TRBV16 with TRBJ2-5; D is ambiguous. The V gene lost 0 bases and the J gene lost 3 bases, with 8 bases spanning the gap. CDR1 and CDR2 (germline): KGHSY, FQNENV. This CDR3 spans 14 amino acids. CDR3 residues: CASSQSRAKETQYF. For the CDR3, the DNA is TGTGCCAGCAGCCAATCCCGAGCGAAAGAGACCCAGTACTTC. The variable domain in full, with the rest retrieved from reference TRBV16 and TRBJ2-5, is GEEVAQTPKHLVRGEGQKAKLYCAPIKGHSYVFWYQQVLKNEFKFLISFQNENVFDETGMPKERFSAKCLPNSPCSLEIQATKLEDSAVYFCASSQSRAKETQYFGPGTRLLVL.

The V and J genes are TRBV5-1 and TRBJ1-6; 8 nucleotides align to TRBD1. This CDR3 contains 18 residues. J lost 5 bases, V lost 2 bases, and 12 bases had no gene match. CDR1 is SGHRS, CDR2 YFSETQ, per germline. CDR3 coding DNA: TGCGCCAGCAGCTTTTTCGACAGGGGAGGAAGGGATAATTCACCCCTCCACTTT. As protein: CASSFFDRGGRDNSPLHF.

The chain joins TRBV4-3 to TRBJ1-2; TRBD1 agrees at 10 bases. The CDR3 loop spans 15 amino acids. V shed 5 bases and J 4 bases; nucleotides not matched to a gene: 7. Germline CDR1 reads LGHNA; CDR2 reads YSLEER. This CDR3 is CASSVGTGVIYGYTF. CDR3 in DNA: TGCGCCAGCAGCGTTGGGACAGGGGTGATCTATGGCTACACCTTC.

This rearrangement joins TRBV3-1 (or the pseudogene TRBV3-2) to TRBJ2-1; 8 bases fit TRBD2. The germline V gene encodes CDR1 LGHDT and CDR2 YNNKEL (reference sequence). J was trimmed by 4 bases and V by 0 bases; bases with no gene match: 14. The CDR3 totals 19 residues. CDR3 coding DNA: TGTGCCAGCAGCCAAGATCTACTCCCCACGGGGGGGCTTTACAATGAGCAGTTCTTC. Encoded protein: CASSQDLLPTGGLYNEQFF.

This chain links TRBV19 with TRBJ2-1, with TRBD2 matching 12 bases. The CDR3 runs 19 residues. The V gene's germline CDR1 is LNHDA and CDR2 SQIVND (reference sequence). J was trimmed by 5 bases and V by 1 base; bases with no gene match: 12. CDR3 in DNA: TGTGCCAGTAGTATAGCTTTTGCTAGCGGGGGGGACTGGAACAATGAGCAGTTCTTC. It specifies CASSIAFASGGDWNNEQFF.

The chain carries TRBV24-1 and TRBJ2-3; TRBD2 might be the D (5 bases). Trimming took 3 bases from V and 3 from J, leaving 6 bases between them. There are 13 residues in the CDR3. From germline, CDR1 is KGHDR and CDR2 SFDVKD. The CDR3 nucleotides are TGTGCCACCAGTGATGGCGGGACAGATACGCAGTATTTT. Protein sequence: CATSDGGTDTQYF.

The chain carries TRBV5-1 and TRBJ1-3, with 10 bases lining up with TRBD1. V shed 1 base, J shed 2 bases, and the junction held 3 bases outside the gene matches. Per the germline V gene, CDR1 is SGHRS and CDR2 is YFSETQ. The CDR3 is 16 amino acids. CDR3 in amino acids: CASSLSGTGAGNTIYF. CDR3 in DNA: TGCGCCAGCAGCTTGTCTGGGACAGGGGCTGGAAACACCATATATTTT. Full variable domain (outside the CDR3, taken from reference TRBV5-1 and TRBJ1-3): KAGVTQTPRYLIKTRGQQVTLSCSPISGHRSVSWYQQTPGQGLQFLFEYFSETQRNKGNFPGRFSGRQFSNSRSEMNVSTLELGDSALYLCASSLSGTGAGNTIYFGEGSWLTVV.